The next 26 T cell receptor beta chains were all read from a single sample in a study of cytotoxic CD8 clonotypes in ibrutinib-treated CLL. Measured with immunoSEQ multiplex PCR; TCRdb has only the in-frame clones, and not every one. The sample lists about 180,000 clones, under 85% seen once, with about 4.5% in the top ten. The source was PBMCs, collected after 24 months of ibrutinib treatment. These receptors were collected from a human donor with chronic lymphocytic leukemia.

The V gene is TRBV6-5, the J gene TRBJ1-5; 8 positions match TRBD1. With 8 bases clipped from V and 0 bases from J, the junction kept 6 bases outside the gene matches. In germline, CDR1 is MNHEY, CDR2 SVGAGI. The CDR3 runs 15 residues. The CDR3 reads CASRPGQASNQPQHF. CDR3 DNA: TGTGCCAGCCGCCCGGGACAGGCTAGCAATCAGCCCCAGCATTTT.

The chain employs TRBV7-2 and TRBJ1-1; D is unclear. V shed 3 bases and J shed 6 bases, with 11 bases lying between them. Germline values: CDR1 SGHTA, CDR2 FQGNSA. The CDR3 is 13 amino acids. The chain's CDR3 is CASSFGLGSEAFF. The CDR3 DNA sequence: TGTGCCAGCAGCTTTGGTCTGGGGTCTGAAGCTTTCTTT.

The V gene is TRBV29-1, the J gene TRBJ2-7; 14 nucleotides match TRBD2. Germline CDR1 SQVTM, CDR2 ANQGSEA. This CDR3 is built from 13 residues. Trimming took 7 bases from V and 3 from J; bases not matched to a gene: 2. In DNA form, the CDR3 reads TGCAGCGGACTAGCGGGAGGGTACTACGAGCAGTACTTC. It is translated as CSGLAGGYYEQYF.

The gene calls are TRBV5-8 and TRBJ1-3; D is unclear. Per the germline V gene, CDR1 is SGHTS and CDR2 is YDEGEE. V was pared by 0 bases and J by 0 bases, with 10 bases between. This CDR3 comprises 16 residues. This CDR3 is CASSLGGASSGNTIYF. CDR3 bases: TGTGCCAGCAGCTTGGGGGGAGCAAGCTCTGGAAACACCATATATTTT.

The chain links TRBV7-2 to TRBJ2-7; the D gene could be TRBD1 or TRBD2 (5 bases each). CDR3 length equals 14 residues. CDR1 and CDR2 from the germline V gene are SGHTA and FQGNSA. Trimming stripped 5 bases from V and 6 bases from J, with 17 bases between. The CDR3 DNA reads as TGTGCCAGCAGCCCGGACTGGGGGTCGGGCGAGCAGTACTTC. Translating gives CASSPDWGSGEQYF.

In its sample, this clone was seen once. The chain couples TRBV14 to TRBJ2-3, with 10 bases fitting TRBD1. The CDR3 contains 15 residues. V gave up 5 bases and J gave up 1 base; unmatched junction bases: 3. CDR1 is SGHDN, CDR2 FVKESK, per germline. Here the CDR3 reads CASSRDRGGTDTQYF. The CDR3 DNA is TGTGCCAGCAGCAGGGACAGGGGTGGCACAGATACGCAGTATTTT. Variable domain in full (rest from reference TRBV14 and TRBJ2-3): EAGVTQFPSHSVIEKGQTVTLRCDPISGHDNLYWYRRVMGKEIKFLLHFVKESKQDESGMPNNRFLAERTGGTYSTLKVQPAELEDSGVYFCASSRDRGGTDTQYFGPGTRLTVL.

The V call is TRBV10-3, the J call TRBJ1-5; 7 nucleotides agree with TRBD1. V trimming: 6 bases; J trimming: 6 bases; junction bases outside the gene matches: 8. The CDR3 consists of 14 residues. Germline loops: CDR1 ENHRY, CDR2 SYGVKD. CDR3 in DNA: TGTGCCATCAGCCCGACAGGGTTAGGTCAGCCCCAGCATTTT. Translation gives CAISPTGLGQPQHF.

The genes are TRBV6-5 and TRBJ1-1; 7 bases agree with TRBD1. In germline, CDR1 is MNHEY, CDR2 SVGAGI. The V gene end was trimmed by 0 bases and the J gene end by 4 bases; junction bases not matched to a gene: 2. The CDR3 totals 14 residues. In DNA, the CDR3 is TGTGCCAGCAGTTACTCGAGGGGGCCCACTGAAGCTTTCTTT. Its translation: CASSYSRGPTEAFF.

The chain joins TRBV25-1 to TRBJ1-1; D remains unclear. Deletions cut 6 bases from V and 0 bases from J, with 8 bases between. This CDR3 has 13 residues. The germline gives CDR1 MGHDK, CDR2 SYGVNS. The CDR3 nucleotides read TGTGCCAGCAGGTTTGGGATGAACACTGAAGCTTTCTTT. Protein: CASRFGMNTEAFF.

The J gene is TRBJ1-1, the V gene TRBV7-2; D is unclear. This CDR3 spans 14 amino acids. Germline CDR1 SGHTA, CDR2 FQGNSA. V lost 1 base to trimming and J lost 8 bases, with 14 bases between them. DNA of the CDR3: TGTGCCAGCAGCTTAGAACGGAGACTGGCGGAAGCTTTCTTT. Translated: CASSLERRLAEAFF.

This chain links TRBV18 with TRBJ1-2, with a weak D call TRBD1 (5 bases). Germline CDR1 KGHSH, CDR2 LQKENI. CDR3 length: 14 amino acids. The V end lost 5 bases, the J end lost 0 bases, and 10 bases lay between the germline ends. CDR3: CASSSDSSNYGYTF. In nucleotides, the CDR3 is TGTGCCAGCTCATCCGACAGTTCTAACTATGGCTACACCTTC.

The J gene is TRBJ1-1, the V gene TRBV5-1, with D unresolved. CDR1 SGHRS and CDR2 YFSETQ come from the germline V gene. Trimming cost V 5 bases and J 7 bases, with 12 bases left between them. The CDR3 covers 12 residues. CDR3 loop: CASRLGAFEAFF. CDR3 sequence (DNA): TGCGCCAGCAGACTAGGAGCGTTTGAAGCTTTCTTT. Combining the CDR3 with reference TRBV5-1 and TRBJ1-1 gives the whole variable domain KAGVTQTPRYLIKTRGQQVTLSCSPISGHRSVSWYQQTPGQGLQFLFEYFSETQRNKGNFPGRFSGRQFSNSRSEMNVSTLELGDSALYLCASRLGAFEAFFGQGTRLTVV.

This chain joins TRBV5-5 and TRBJ2-4; D is perhaps TRBD2 (5 bases). The CDR3 consists of 17 residues. Trimming cost V 0 bases and J 0 bases, with 13 bases left between them. Germline loops: CDR1 SGHKS, CDR2 YYEKEE (reference sequence). The CDR3 sequence: CASSLVGDVVAKNIQYF. Written as DNA, the CDR3 is TGTGCCAGCAGCTTGGTCGGGGATGTCGTAGCCAAAAACATTCAGTACTTC.

This chain uses TRBV7-2 with TRBJ2-2; 10 nucleotides align to TRBD1. CDR3 length: 15 amino acids. Unmatched junction bases numbered 4, after V lost 4 bases and J lost 5 bases. The germline gives CDR1 SGHTA, CDR2 FQGNSA. This CDR3 is CASSSRDRGTGELFF. CDR3 DNA sequence: TGTGCCAGCAGCTCCCGGGACAGGGGAACCGGGGAGCTGTTTTTT. The full variable domain, in which reference TRBV7-2 and TRBJ2-2 provide the parts outside the CDR3, is GAGVSQSPSNKVTEKGKDVELRCDPISGHTALYWYRQSLGQGLEFLIYFQGNSAPDKSGLPSDRFSAERTGGSVSTLTIQRTQQEDSAVYLCASSSRDRGTGELFFGEGSRLTVL.

This clone was observed a few times. The chain uses TRBV19 and TRBJ2-2; a weak D match, TRBD2 (6 bases). This CDR3 comprises 11 residues. Germline-derived CDR1 and CDR2 are LNHDA and SQIVND (reference sequence). The germline V and J ends were trimmed by 7 bases and 12 bases, with 12 bases remaining between them. The CDR3 DNA sequence: TGTGCCAGTATGGCGGGGCGCAAGCTGTTTTTT. It encodes CASMAGRKLFF. The complete variable domain, with remaining parts taken from reference TRBV19 and TRBJ2-2, reads DGGITQSPKYLFRKEGQNVTLSCEQNLNHDAMYWYRQDPGQGLRLIYYSQIVNDFQKGDIAEGYSVSREKKESFPLTVTSAQKNPTAFYLCASMAGRKLFFGEGSRLTVL.

The V call is TRBV16, the J call TRBJ1-2, with D perhaps matching TRBD1 (5 bases). This CDR3 is built from 13 residues. Trimming removed 2 bases from V and 3 bases from J, with 7 bases in between. Germline V gives CDR1 KGHSY, CDR2 FQNENV. The chain's CDR3 is CASSQQGDYGYTF. The CDR3 DNA reads as TGTGCCAGCAGCCAACAGGGTGACTATGGCTACACCTTC.

CDR3 DNA: TGTGCCTGGAGTAGACAGGGCCGACTTCTAGGGCAGTACTTC. Amino acid sequence: CAWSRQGRLLGQYF. The rearrangement uses TRBV30 and TRBJ2-7; 7 nucleotides align to TRBD1. The CDR3 covers 14 residues. With V trimmed by 2 bases and J by 9 bases, 13 bases remained unmatched. In germline, CDR1 is GTSNPN, CDR2 SVGIG (reference sequence).

The V call is TRBV21-1, the J call TRBJ2-5; the table assigns TRBD2, which was not confirmed against the DNA. TRBV21-1 is a pseudogene locus. The length of the CDR3 is 18 residues. The CDR3 DNA is TGTGCCAGCGGGAGGGGAAGGGCCGATCCCACCTTCGGGGAGACCCAGTACTTC. Amino acids: CASGRGRADPTFGETQYF.

The V and J genes are TRBV28 and TRBJ1-3; a weak D match, TRBD1 (6 bases). CDR3 length: 15 amino acids. The germline CDR1 and CDR2 sequences are MDHEN and SYDVKM. With 2 bases removed from V and 2 bases from J, the gap between germline ends came to 10 bases. CDR3 nucleotides: TGTGCCAGCAGTTTACCTGGGACACCTGGAAACACCATATATTTT. This codes for CASSLPGTPGNTIYF.

This clone came up a few times. The chain combines TRBV7-2 with TRBJ1-2; D not resolved. Germline loops: CDR1 SGHTA, CDR2 FQGNSA. This CDR3 comprises 13 residues. Trimming removed 1 base at V and 6 bases at J, with 9 bases between. CDR3 DNA sequence: TGTGCCAGCAGCTTAGTACGCGTGAATGGCTACACCTTC. This gives the protein CASSLVRVNGYTF.

This sequence joins TRBV5-6 and TRBJ1-1; D is uncertain. Trimming left V 1 base short and J 0 bases short, with 4 bases between. The germline V gene has CDR1 SGHDT and CDR2 YYEEEE. The CDR3 consists of 13 residues. The CDR3 region is CASSLSLNTEAFF. DNA of the CDR3: TGTGCCAGCAGCTTGAGCCTGAACACTGAAGCTTTCTTT. Complete variable domain (other parts from reference TRBV5-6 and TRBJ1-1): DAGVTQSPTHLIKTRGQQVTLRCSPKSGHDTVSWYQQALGQGPQFIFQYYEEEERQRGNFPDRFSGHQFPNYSSELNVNALLLGDSALYLCASSLSLNTEAFFGQGTRLTVV.

The V and J genes are TRBV2 and TRBJ1-2, with 10 bases fitting TRBD1. This CDR3 spans 15 amino acids. Germline V gene lookup returns CDR1 SNHLY and CDR2 FYNNEI. The junction had 9 bases not matched to a gene; V was cut back by 7 bases and J by 4 bases. CDR3 in DNA: TGTGCCAGCATGACGGACAGGGGGAGTACCTATGGCTACACCTTC. It yields the protein CASMTDRGSTYGYTF.

The rearrangement links TRBV6-6 to TRBJ1-1, with 8 bases identical to TRBD1. With V trimmed by 6 bases and J by 4 bases, 10 bases remained unmatched. The CDR3 extends over 15 amino acids. In germline, CDR1 is MNHNY, CDR2 SVGAGI (reference sequence). CDR3 nucleotide sequence: TGTGCCAGCAGCCGCGGACAGGGCGCAAGCACTGAAGCTTTCTTT. Translated: CASSRGQGASTEAFF.

This clone was found a few times. The chain recombines TRBV21-1 with TRBJ1-1. TRBV21-1 is designated a pseudogene. This CDR3 is 14 amino acids long. The CDR3 coding sequence is TGTGCCAGCAGCAACGAGCCAGTGAACACTGAAGCTTTCTTT. Translation gives CASSNEPVNTEAFF.

V usage is TRBV7-6 and J usage is TRBJ2-1, with 7 bases lining up with TRBD2. The CDR3 covers 15 residues. Trimming cost V 5 bases and J 5 bases; bases outside gene matches: 9. Germline lookup yields CDR1 SGHVS and CDR2 FNYEAQ. The CDR3 coding sequence is TGTGCCAGCAGCCCCCGCACTAGCGCGGACAATGAGCAGTTCTTC. Its translation is CASSPRTSADNEQFF.

V and J are TRBV28 and TRBJ2-1, with 8 bases fitting TRBD2. Germline V lookup: CDR1 MDHEN, CDR2 SYDVKM. V was pared by 5 bases and J by 7 bases, with 16 bases of the junction left unmatched. This CDR3 is built from 17 residues. CDR3 coding DNA: TGTGCCAGCAGTCCCCGCGGAGCGGGAGTAGGGACGAATGAGCAGTTCTTC. Its protein product is CASSPRGAGVGTNEQFF.